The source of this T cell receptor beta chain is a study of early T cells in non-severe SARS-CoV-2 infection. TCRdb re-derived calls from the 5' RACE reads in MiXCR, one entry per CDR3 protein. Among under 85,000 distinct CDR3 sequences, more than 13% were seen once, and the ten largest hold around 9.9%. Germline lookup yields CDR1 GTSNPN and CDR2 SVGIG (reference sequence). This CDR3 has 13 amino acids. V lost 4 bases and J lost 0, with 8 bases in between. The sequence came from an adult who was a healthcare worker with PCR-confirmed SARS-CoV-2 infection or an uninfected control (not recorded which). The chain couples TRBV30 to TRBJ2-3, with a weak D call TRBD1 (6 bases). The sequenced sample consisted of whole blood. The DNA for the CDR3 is TGTGCCTGGAATACAGGGAGCACAGATACGCAGTATTTT. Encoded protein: CAWNTGSTDTQYF.